This T cell receptor beta chain was recorded in a study of cytomegalovirus exposure and HLA in healthy donors. A word on this clone: Its antigen is not identified. Other DNA sequences from this sample encode an identical CDR3 as well.

The PCR had 60 Vbeta and 13 Jbeta primers. The method was immunoSEQ multiplex PCR; TCRdb's version includes in-frame clones alone and lacks a portion of them. The repertoire holds some 190,000 clones, with around 80% as singletons. V was clipped by 0 bases and J by 5 bases; unmatched bases: 4. Germline CDR1 SQVTM, CDR2 ANQGSEA. This CDR3 comprises 15 residues. Study observations and caveats: In an earlier analysis, about 87% or about 30%: the productive usage of most TCR beta V segments. While the bulk of TCR sequences proved rare, some public TCRs turned up in many donors.

The sequencing sample was made of PBMCs. V is TRBV29-1 and J is TRBJ2-3; 11 bases match TRBD1. This clonotype originated in a man aged 35 to 55 in good health and CMV-seropositive. CDR3 residues: CSVEDRTGGVDTQYF. Written as DNA, the CDR3 is TGCAGCGTTGAAGATCGGACAGGGGGCGTAGATACGCAGTATTTT.